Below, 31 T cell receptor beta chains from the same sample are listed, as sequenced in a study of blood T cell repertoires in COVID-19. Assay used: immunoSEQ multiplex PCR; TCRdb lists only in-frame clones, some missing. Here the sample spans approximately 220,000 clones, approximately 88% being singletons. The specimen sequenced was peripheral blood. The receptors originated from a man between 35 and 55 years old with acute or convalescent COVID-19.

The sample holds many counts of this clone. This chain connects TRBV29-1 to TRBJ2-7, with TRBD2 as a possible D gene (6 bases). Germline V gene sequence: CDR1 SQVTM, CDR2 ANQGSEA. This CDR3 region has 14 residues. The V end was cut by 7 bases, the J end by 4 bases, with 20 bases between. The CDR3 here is CSAMTSFGAYEQYF. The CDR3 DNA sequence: TGCAGCGCCATGACTAGTTTTGGGGCTTACGAGCAGTACTTC.

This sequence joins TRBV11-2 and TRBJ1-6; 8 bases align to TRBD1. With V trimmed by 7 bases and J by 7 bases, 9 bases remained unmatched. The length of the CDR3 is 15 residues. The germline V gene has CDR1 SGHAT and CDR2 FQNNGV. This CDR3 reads CASNGAGGYNSPLHF. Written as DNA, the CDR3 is TGTGCCAGCAATGGGGCAGGGGGCTACAATTCACCCCTCCACTTT.

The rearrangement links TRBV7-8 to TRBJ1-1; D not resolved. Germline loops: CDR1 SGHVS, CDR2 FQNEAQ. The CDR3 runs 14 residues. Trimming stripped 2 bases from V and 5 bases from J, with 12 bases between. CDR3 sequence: CASSLTAPLTEAFF. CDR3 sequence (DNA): TGTGCCAGCAGCTTAACAGCTCCCTTAACTGAAGCTTTCTTT.

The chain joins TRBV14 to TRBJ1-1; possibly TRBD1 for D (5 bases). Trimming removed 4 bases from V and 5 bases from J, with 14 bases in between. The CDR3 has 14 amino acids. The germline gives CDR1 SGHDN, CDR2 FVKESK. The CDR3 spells CASSRNSDSTEAFF. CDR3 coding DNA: TGTGCCAGCAGCCGCAACTCTGACAGTACTGAAGCTTTCTTT.

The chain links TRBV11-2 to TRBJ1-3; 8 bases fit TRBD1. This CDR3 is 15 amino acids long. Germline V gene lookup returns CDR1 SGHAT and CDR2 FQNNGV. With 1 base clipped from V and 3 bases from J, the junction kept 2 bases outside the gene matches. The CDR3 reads CASSLVRGLGNTIYF. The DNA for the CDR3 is TGTGCCAGCAGCTTAGTCAGGGGGCTTGGAAACACCATATATTTT. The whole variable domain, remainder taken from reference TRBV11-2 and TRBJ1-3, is EAGVAQSPRYKIIEKRQSVAFWCNPISGHATLYWYQQILGQGPKLLIQFQNNGVVDDSQLPKDRFSAERLKGVDSTLKIQPAKLEDSAVYLCASSLVRGLGNTIYFGEGSWLTVV.

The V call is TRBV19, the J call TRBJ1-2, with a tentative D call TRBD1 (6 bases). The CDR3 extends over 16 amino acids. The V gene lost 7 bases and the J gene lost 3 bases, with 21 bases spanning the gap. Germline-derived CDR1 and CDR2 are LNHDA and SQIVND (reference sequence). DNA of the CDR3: TGTGCCAGTAATGGCGCGGACAGCGAACAAGACTATGGCTACACCTTC. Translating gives CASNGADSEQDYGYTF.

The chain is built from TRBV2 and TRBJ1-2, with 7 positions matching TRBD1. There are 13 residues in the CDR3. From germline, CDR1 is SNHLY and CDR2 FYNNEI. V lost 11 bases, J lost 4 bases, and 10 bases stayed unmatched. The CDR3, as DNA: TGTGCCCAGTCCGGGACAGCATCCTATGGCTACACCTTC. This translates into CAQSGTASYGYTF.

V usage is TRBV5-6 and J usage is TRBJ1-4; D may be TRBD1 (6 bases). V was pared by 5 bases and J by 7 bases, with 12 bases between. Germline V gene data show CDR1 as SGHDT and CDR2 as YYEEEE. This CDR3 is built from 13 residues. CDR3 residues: CASSEQGSEKLFF. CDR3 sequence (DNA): TGTGCCAGCAGTGAACAGGGCAGTGAAAAACTGTTTTTT.

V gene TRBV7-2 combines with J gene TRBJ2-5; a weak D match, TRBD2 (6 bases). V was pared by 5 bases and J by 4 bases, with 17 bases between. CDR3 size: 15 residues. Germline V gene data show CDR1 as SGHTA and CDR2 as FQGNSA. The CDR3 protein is CASSLSRDLRETQYF. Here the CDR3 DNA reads TGTGCCAGCAGCCTTAGCCGGGACTTACGAGAGACCCAGTACTTC. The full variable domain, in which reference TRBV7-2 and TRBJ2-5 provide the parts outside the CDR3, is GAGVSQSPSNKVTEKGKDVELRCDPISGHTALYWYRQSLGQGLEFLIYFQGNSAPDKSGLPSDRFSAERTGGSVSTLTIQRTQQEDSAVYLCASSLSRDLRETQYFGPGTRLLVL.

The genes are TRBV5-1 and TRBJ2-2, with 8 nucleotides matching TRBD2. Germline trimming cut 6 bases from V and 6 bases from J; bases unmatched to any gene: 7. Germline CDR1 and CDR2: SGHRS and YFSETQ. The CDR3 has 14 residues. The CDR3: CASTGSGRAGELFF. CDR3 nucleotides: TGCGCCAGCACAGGAAGCGGGAGAGCCGGGGAGCTGTTTTTT.

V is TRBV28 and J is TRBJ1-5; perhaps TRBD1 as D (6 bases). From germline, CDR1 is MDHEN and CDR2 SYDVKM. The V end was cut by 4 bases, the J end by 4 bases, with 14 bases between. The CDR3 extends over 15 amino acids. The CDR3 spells CASSYRVRLNQPQHF. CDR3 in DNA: TGTGCCAGCAGTTACAGGGTTAGACTTAATCAGCCCCAGCATTTT.

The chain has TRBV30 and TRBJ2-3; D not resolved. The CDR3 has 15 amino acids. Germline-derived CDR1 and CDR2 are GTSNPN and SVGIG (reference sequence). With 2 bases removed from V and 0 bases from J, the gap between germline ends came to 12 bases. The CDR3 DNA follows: TGTGCCTGGAGTAAAGGCGGCACTAGCACAGATACGCAGTATTTT. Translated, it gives CAWSKGGTSTDTQYF.

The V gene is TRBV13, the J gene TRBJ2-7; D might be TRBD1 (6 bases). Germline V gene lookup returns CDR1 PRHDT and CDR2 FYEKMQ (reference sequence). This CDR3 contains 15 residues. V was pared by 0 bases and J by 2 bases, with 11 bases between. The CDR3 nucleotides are TGTGCCAGCAGCTTAGGTGGGGGCTTAACCTACGAGCAGTACTTC. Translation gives CASSLGGGLTYEQYF.

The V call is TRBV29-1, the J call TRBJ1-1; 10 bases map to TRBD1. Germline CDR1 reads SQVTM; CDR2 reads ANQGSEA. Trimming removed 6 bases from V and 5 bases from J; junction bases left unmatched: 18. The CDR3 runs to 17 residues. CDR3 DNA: TGCAGCGTCGCAGGGTTGGTAATGACAGGGGGCGGAACTGAAGCTTTCTTT. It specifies CSVAGLVMTGGGTEAFF.

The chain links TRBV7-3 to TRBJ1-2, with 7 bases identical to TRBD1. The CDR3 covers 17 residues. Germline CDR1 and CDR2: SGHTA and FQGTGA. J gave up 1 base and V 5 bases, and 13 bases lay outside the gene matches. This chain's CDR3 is CASSVDRDSGVNYGYTF. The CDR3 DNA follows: TGTGCCAGCAGCGTGGACCGGGACAGCGGCGTTAACTATGGCTACACCTTC. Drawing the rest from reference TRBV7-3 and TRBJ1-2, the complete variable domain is GAGVSQTPSNKVTEKGKYVELRCDPISGHTALYWYRQSLGQGPEFLIYFQGTGAADDSGLPNDRFFAVRPEGSVSTLKIQRTERGDSAVYLCASSVDRDSGVNYGYTFGSGTRLTVV.

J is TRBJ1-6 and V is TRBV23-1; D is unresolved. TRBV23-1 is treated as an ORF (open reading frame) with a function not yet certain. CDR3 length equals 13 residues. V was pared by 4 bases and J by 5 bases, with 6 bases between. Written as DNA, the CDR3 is TGCGCCAGCAGTCGACTTCATAATTCACCCCTCCACTTT. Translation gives CASSRLHNSPLHF.

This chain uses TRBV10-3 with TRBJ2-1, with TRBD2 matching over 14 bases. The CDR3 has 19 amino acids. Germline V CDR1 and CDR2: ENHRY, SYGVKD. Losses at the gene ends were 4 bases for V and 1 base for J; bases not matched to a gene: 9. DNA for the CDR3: TGTGCCATCAGTGGGACCGGGACTAGCGGGAGTGGATCCTACAATGAGCAGTTCTTC. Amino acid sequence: CAISGTGTSGSGSYNEQFF.

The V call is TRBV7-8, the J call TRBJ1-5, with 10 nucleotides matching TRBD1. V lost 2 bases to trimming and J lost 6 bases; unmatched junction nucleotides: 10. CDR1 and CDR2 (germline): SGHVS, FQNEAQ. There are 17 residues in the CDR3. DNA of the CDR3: TGTGCCAGCAGCTTAAATGGGGACAGGGGAGTGGGTCAGCCCCAGCATTTT. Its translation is CASSLNGDRGVGQPQHF.

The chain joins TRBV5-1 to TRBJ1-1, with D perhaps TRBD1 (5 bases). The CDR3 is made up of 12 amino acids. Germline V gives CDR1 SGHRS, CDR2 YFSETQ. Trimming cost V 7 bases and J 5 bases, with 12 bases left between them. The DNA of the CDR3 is TGCGCCAGCTCAGGGTTTGATACTGAAGCTTTCTTT. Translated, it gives CASSGFDTEAFF.

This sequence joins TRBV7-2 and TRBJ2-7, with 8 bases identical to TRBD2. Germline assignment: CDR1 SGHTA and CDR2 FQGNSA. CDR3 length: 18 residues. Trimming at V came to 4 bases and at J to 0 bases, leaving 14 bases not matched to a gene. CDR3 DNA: TGTGCCAGCAGCTCCCTGAAAAGCGGGAGTGGATTCTCCTACGAGCAGTACTTC. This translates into CASSSLKSGSGFSYEQYF.

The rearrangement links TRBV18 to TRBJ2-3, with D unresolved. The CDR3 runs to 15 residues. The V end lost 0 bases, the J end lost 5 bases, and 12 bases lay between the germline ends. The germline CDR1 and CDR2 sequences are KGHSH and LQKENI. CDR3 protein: CASSPPNRPGDTQYF. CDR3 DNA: TGTGCCAGCTCACCACCGAATCGACCGGGAGATACGCAGTATTTT. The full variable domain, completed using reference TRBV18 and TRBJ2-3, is NAGVMQNPRHLVRRRGQEARLRCSPMKGHSHVYWYRQLPEEGLKFMVYLQKENIIDESGMPKERFSAEFPKEGPSILRIQQVVRGDSAAYFCASSPPNRPGDTQYFGPGTRLTVL.

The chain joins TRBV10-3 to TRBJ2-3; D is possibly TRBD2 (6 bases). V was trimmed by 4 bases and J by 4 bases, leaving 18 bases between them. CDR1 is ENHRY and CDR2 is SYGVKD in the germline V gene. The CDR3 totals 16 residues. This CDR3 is CAISGRDFLPPDTQYF. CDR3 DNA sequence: TGTGCCATCAGTGGAAGGGACTTTCTCCCCCCAGATACGCAGTATTTT.

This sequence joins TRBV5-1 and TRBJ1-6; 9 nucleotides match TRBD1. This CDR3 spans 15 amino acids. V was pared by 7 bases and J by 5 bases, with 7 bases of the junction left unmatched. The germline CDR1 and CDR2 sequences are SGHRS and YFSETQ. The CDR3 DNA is TGCGCCAGCGGATTGAGGACAGGGGATAATTCACCCCTCCACTTT. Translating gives CASGLRTGDNSPLHF.

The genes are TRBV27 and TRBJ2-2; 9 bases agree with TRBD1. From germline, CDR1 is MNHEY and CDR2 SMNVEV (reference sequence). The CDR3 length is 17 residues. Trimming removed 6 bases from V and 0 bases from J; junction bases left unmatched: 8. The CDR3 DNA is TGTGCCAGCAGGATACTTTGGACAGGGGCGAACACCGGGGAGCTGTTTTTT. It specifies CASRILWTGANTGELFF.

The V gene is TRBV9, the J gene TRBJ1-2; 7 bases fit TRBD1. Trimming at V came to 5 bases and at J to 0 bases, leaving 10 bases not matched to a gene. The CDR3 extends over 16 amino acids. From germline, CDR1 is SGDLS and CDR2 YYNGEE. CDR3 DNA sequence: TGTGCCAGCAGTCCAGGGGGAACTATTACTAACTATGGCTACACCTTC. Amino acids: CASSPGGTITNYGYTF.

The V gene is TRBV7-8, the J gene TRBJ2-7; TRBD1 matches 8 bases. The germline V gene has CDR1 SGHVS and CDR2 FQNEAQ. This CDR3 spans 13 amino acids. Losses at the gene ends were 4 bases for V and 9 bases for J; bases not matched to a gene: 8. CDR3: CASSSGQGPPQYF. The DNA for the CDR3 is TGTGCCAGCAGCTCCGGACAGGGCCCACCGCAGTACTTC.

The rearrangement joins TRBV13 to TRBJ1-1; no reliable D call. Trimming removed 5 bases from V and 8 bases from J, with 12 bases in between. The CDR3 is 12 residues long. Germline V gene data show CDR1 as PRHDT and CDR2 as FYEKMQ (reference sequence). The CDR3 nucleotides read TGTGCCAGCAGCGGCCCCAAAAAAGAAGCTTTCTTT. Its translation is CASSGPKKEAFF.

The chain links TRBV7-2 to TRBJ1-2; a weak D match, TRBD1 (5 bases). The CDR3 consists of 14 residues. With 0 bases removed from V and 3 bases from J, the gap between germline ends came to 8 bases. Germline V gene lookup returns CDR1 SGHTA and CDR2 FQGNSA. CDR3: CASSLAEGYYGYTF. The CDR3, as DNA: TGTGCCAGCAGCTTAGCGGAGGGGTACTATGGCTACACCTTC.

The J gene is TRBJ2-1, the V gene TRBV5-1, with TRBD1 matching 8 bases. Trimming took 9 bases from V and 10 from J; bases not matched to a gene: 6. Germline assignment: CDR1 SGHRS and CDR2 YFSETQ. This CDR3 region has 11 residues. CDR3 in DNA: TGCGCCACCACGGACAGGGACGAGCAGTTCTTC. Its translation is CATTDRDEQFF.

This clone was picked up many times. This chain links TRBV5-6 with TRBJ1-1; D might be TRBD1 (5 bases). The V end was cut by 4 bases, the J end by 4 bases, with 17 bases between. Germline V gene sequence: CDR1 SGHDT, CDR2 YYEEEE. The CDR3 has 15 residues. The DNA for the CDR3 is TGTGCCAGCAGCGGCAGCGCAGGGATAGGCACTGAAGCTTTCTTT. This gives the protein CASSGSAGIGTEAFF.

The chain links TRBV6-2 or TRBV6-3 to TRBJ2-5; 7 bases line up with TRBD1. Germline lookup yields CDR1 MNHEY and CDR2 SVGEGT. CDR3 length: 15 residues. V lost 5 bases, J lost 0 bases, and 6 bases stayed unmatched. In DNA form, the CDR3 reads TGTGCCAGCAGTAAGGACAGGCCGTACCAAGAGACCCAGTACTTC. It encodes CASSKDRPYQETQYF.